What follows are 31 T cell receptor beta chains derived from one specimen sequenced in a study of blood T cell repertoires in COVID-19. TCRdb keeps only in-frame clones here, not all; method: immunoSEQ multiplex PCR. The sample carries 450,000 or so clones, 75% to 90% recorded once. Sequences were obtained from peripheral blood. Every receptor here comes from a woman between 35 and 50 years old with COVID-19, enrolled during active disease.

This chain uses TRBV5-4 with TRBJ2-6, with 10 bases aligning to TRBD1. V lost 9 bases, J lost 3 bases, and 9 bases stayed unmatched. Germline V gene sequence: CDR1 SGHNT, CDR2 YYREEE (reference sequence). The CDR3 runs to 16 residues. This chain's CDR3 is CATIPGQGRGANVLTF. The CDR3 nucleotides are TGTGCCACCATACCGGGACAGGGGCGTGGGGCCAACGTCCTGACTTTC. The whole variable domain, remainder taken from reference TRBV5-4 and TRBJ2-6, is ETGVTQSPTHLIKTRGQQVTLRCSSQSGHNTVSWYQQALGQGPQFIFQYYREEENGRGNFPPRFSGLQFPNYSSELNVNALELDDSALYLCATIPGQGRGANVLTFGAGSRLTVL.

The V and J genes are TRBV18 and TRBJ2-5, with TRBD1 matching over 9 bases. The CDR3 is 15 amino acids. Germline CDR1 and CDR2: KGHSH and LQKENI. The V gene end was trimmed by 4 bases and the J gene end by 1 base; junction bases not matched to a gene: 4. The CDR3 DNA reads TGTGCCAGCTCACTGGGACAGGGTACCCAAGAGACCCAGTACTTC. Translated: CASSLGQGTQETQYF.

The rearrangement links TRBV10-3 to TRBJ2-7; D might be TRBD1 (8 bases). CDR1 and CDR2 from the germline V gene are ENHRY and SYGVKD. Trimming cost V 6 bases and J 3 bases, with 15 bases left between them. This CDR3 is 14 amino acids long. CDR3 DNA sequence: TGTGCCATCAGCCCACAGGGGGAGGGCTACGAGCAGTACTTC. The encoded protein is CAISPQGEGYEQYF.

The chain uses TRBV6-5 and TRBJ2-3, with 9 bases lining up with TRBD2. The V segment lost 2 bases and the J segment 8 bases; nucleotides outside the gene matches: 8. The CDR3 covers 15 residues. CDR1 MNHEY and CDR2 SVGAGI come from the germline V gene. The CDR3 sequence: CASSYVSSGKGTQYF. Written as DNA, the CDR3 is TGTGCCAGCAGTTACGTCTCTAGCGGGAAAGGTACGCAGTATTTT.

The chain joins TRBV18 to TRBJ2-5, with 7 bases identical to TRBD1. V lost 7 bases, J lost 4 bases, and 9 bases stayed unmatched. The germline V gene encodes CDR1 KGHSH and CDR2 LQKENI. CDR3 length equals 14 residues. In nucleotides, the CDR3 is TGTGCCAGCTGCCGGGACAGAATGCCAGAGACCCAGTACTTC. This gives the protein CASCRDRMPETQYF.

Comment on this clone: Other DNA sequences in the same sample also yield this CDR3. The V and J genes are TRBV18 and TRBJ2-2, with 9 bases matching TRBD1. The CDR3 has 15 residues. Per germline, CDR1 KGHSH and CDR2 LQKENI. The junction had 2 bases not matched to a gene; V was cut back by 3 bases and J by 3 bases. The CDR3 region has the DNA TGTGCCAGCTCACCTTGGACAGGGGACACCGGGGAGCTGTTTTTT. Its protein product is CASSPWTGDTGELFF.

This clone was observed a single time. Written as DNA, the CDR3 is TGTGCCACCAGCAGAGATCGCAGCACTGAAGCTTTCTTT. It is translated as CATSRDRSTEAFF. The chain uses TRBV15 and TRBJ1-1, with unresolved D. Germline values: CDR1 LNHNV, CDR2 YYDKDF (reference sequence). With 0 bases removed from V and 4 bases from J, the gap between germline ends came to 6 bases. This CDR3 has 13 amino acids.

A few counts support this clone. The chain uses TRBV5-1 and TRBJ1-1; 8 nucleotides agree with TRBD1. There are 16 residues in the CDR3. Unmatched junction bases numbered 9, after V lost 0 bases and J lost 5 bases. Germline CDR1 reads SGHRS; CDR2 reads YFSETQ. CDR3 DNA: TGCGCCAGCAGCTTGGGCCCTACAGGGGGAGGGACTGAAGCTTTCTTT. Its protein is CASSLGPTGGGTEAFF.

This sequence joins TRBV29-1 and TRBJ1-3; 7 positions agree with TRBD1. Germline V gene data show CDR1 as SQVTM and CDR2 as ANQGSEA. The CDR3 spans 12 residues. Losses at the gene ends were 7 bases for V and 7 bases for J; bases not matched to a gene: 7. The CDR3 nucleotides are TGCAGCGCCACAATACAGGGGAACACCATATATTTT. Its protein is CSATIQGNTIYF.

The chain combines TRBV5-8 with TRBJ1-1; 9 bases are shared with TRBD1. The germline V gene has CDR1 SGHTS and CDR2 YDEGEE. The CDR3 loop spans 15 amino acids. With 4 bases clipped from V and 6 bases from J, the junction kept 10 bases outside the gene matches. This chain's CDR3 is CASSSSQGAIPEAFF. In nucleotides, the CDR3 is TGTGCCAGCAGCAGCTCACAGGGGGCGATCCCTGAAGCTTTCTTT.

This rearrangement joins TRBV7-2 to TRBJ1-5; D is possibly TRBD1 (6 bases). The CDR3 extends over 16 amino acids. V lost 1 base and J 5 bases, leaving 15 bases between the germline ends. Looked up from germline, CDR1 is SGHTA and CDR2 is FQGNSA. In nucleotides, the CDR3 is TGTGCCAGCAGCTTAGGATCGGGGGGCAGCGATCAGCCCCAGCATTTT. This sequence encodes CASSLGSGGSDQPQHF.

V usage is TRBV6-1 and J usage is TRBJ2-7; D is unclear. The CDR3 totals 12 residues. CDR1 MNHNS and CDR2 SASEGT come from the germline V gene. V was clipped by 3 bases and J by 3 bases, with 6 bases between them. The CDR3 coding sequence is TGTGCCAGCAGTGACAGTATCTACGAGCAGTACTTC. Protein: CASSDSIYEQYF.

The J gene is TRBJ2-3, the V gene TRBV29-1; 9 bases agree with TRBD1. CDR3 length equals 16 residues. CDR1 is SQVTM and CDR2 is ANQGSEA in the germline V gene. J gave up 4 bases and V 4 bases, and 12 bases lay outside the gene matches. CDR3 DNA sequence: TGCAGCGTTGTACTGGGCGGACAGGGGACTTCAGATACGCAGTATTTT. It translates to CSVVLGGQGTSDTQYF.

The chain links TRBV15 to TRBJ1-5; 7 bases line up with TRBD1. Per the germline V gene, CDR1 is LNHNV and CDR2 is YYDKDF (reference sequence). The CDR3 extends over 16 amino acids. The J segment lost 6 bases and the V segment lost 1 base, leaving 9 bases of the junction unmatched. For the CDR3, the DNA is TGTGCCACCAGCAGAGCCAGGACAGGTAATGGTCAGCCCCAGCATTTT. Translated: CATSRARTGNGQPQHF.

The genes are TRBV5-4 and TRBJ2-7; weak D call: TRBD1 (5 bases). Trimming shortened V by 4 bases and J by 1 base, and 12 bases separated the two germline ends. This CDR3 has 14 residues. The germline CDR1 and CDR2 sequences are SGHNT and YYREEE (reference sequence). CDR3 region: CASSPQQGSYEQYF. CDR3 DNA: TGTGCCAGCAGCCCCCAGCAGGGTTCCTACGAGCAGTACTTC.

CDR3: CASSLPASGGTDTQYF. For the CDR3, the DNA is TGTGCCAGCAGCTTGCCCGCTAGCGGGGGAACAGATACGCAGTATTTT. The V call is TRBV5-4, the J call TRBJ2-3; 10 nucleotides align to TRBD2. CDR1 is SGHNT, CDR2 YYREEE, per germline (reference sequence). This CDR3 is built from 16 residues. With 1 base clipped from V and 3 bases from J, the junction kept 5 bases outside the gene matches.

J is TRBJ1-6 and V is TRBV28, with D maybe TRBD1 (6 bases). CDR3 length equals 15 residues. V gave up 4 bases and J gave up 8 bases, with 15 bases separating them. Per the germline V gene, CDR1 is MDHEN and CDR2 is SYDVKM. The CDR3 reads CASSSQGSFDSPLHF. The CDR3 region has the DNA TGTGCCAGCAGTTCACAGGGCTCGTTCGATTCACCCCTCCACTTT.

V gene TRBV5-5 combines with J gene TRBJ2-4; possible D gene TRBD2, 5 bases. The CDR3 runs to 16 residues. Trimming pared 0 bases from V and 2 bases from J, leaving 12 bases between. Per germline, CDR1 SGHKS and CDR2 YYEKEE (reference sequence). The CDR3 loop is CASSLAPTGTKNIQYF. The CDR3, as DNA: TGTGCCAGCAGCTTGGCCCCGACGGGGACCAAAAACATTCAGTACTTC. Supplemented by reference TRBV5-5 and TRBJ2-4, the full variable domain reads DAGVTQSPTHLIKTRGQQVTLRCSPISGHKSVSWYQQVLGQGPQFIFQYYEKEERGRGNFPDRFSARQFPNYSSELNVNALLLGDSALYLCASSLAPTGTKNIQYFGAGTRLSVL.

Only one count was recorded for this clone. The rearrangement joins TRBV24-1 to TRBJ2-1; no clear D. The germline V and J ends were trimmed by 2 bases and 4 bases, with 2 bases remaining between them. Germline V CDR1 and CDR2: KGHDR, SFDVKD. CDR3 size: 12 residues. CDR3: CATSDSYNEQFF. The CDR3 coding sequence is TGTGCCACCAGTGATTCGTACAATGAGCAGTTCTTC.

V and J are TRBV24-1 and TRBJ2-3; 11 bases match TRBD1. The V and J ends lost 4 bases and 6 bases, in that order; junction bases with no gene match: 8. CDR1 and CDR2 from the germline V gene are KGHDR and SFDVKD. The CDR3 totals 16 residues. This chain's CDR3 is CATSDPGGTGGDTQYF. DNA of the CDR3: TGTGCCACCAGTGACCCCGGCGGGACAGGGGGTGATACGCAGTATTTT.

This clone was recorded only once. The chain links TRBV7-6 to TRBJ2-2; 8 bases are a match to TRBD1. CDR1 is SGHVS, CDR2 FNYEAQ, per germline. J lost 7 bases, V lost 8 bases, and 9 bases had no gene match. CDR3 length: 14 amino acids. The CDR3: CASLGDRTGGELFF. The DNA for the CDR3 is TGTGCCAGCCTTGGGGACAGGACGGGCGGGGAGCTGTTTTTT.

The V and J genes are TRBV6-2 or TRBV6-3 and TRBJ2-7, with D possibly being TRBD1 (6 bases). V lost 5 bases, J lost 3 bases, and 11 bases lay in between. This CDR3 has 13 amino acids. Germline CDR1 MNHEY, CDR2 SVGEGT. CDR3 sequence: CASSSQGSYEQYF. CDR3 bases: TGTGCCAGCAGTAGCCAGGGGAGCTACGAGCAGTACTTC.

V and J are TRBV27 and TRBJ2-3; D gene ambiguous. The CDR3 sequence is 16 residues long. From germline, CDR1 is MNHEY and CDR2 SMNVEV (reference sequence). Deletions cut 1 base from V and 4 bases from J, with 15 bases between. The CDR3 region is CASSLYLSGLADTQYF. The CDR3 nucleotides read TGTGCCAGCAGTTTATATCTTTCAGGATTGGCAGATACGCAGTATTTT.

The chain has TRBV5-1 and TRBJ1-2; D not resolved. The germline gives CDR1 SGHRS, CDR2 YFSETQ. V was shortened by 3 bases and J by 0 bases, with 12 bases between the two germline ends. This CDR3 comprises 15 residues. Here the CDR3 DNA reads TGCGCCAGCAGCTGGGAGCCCTTAGCTAACTATGGCTACACCTTC. This gives the protein CASSWEPLANYGYTF.

This clone occurred once. The chain couples TRBV7-3 to TRBJ1-4, with D perhaps matching TRBD1 (6 bases). The ends were cut back, 5 bases at V and 5 bases at J, with 15 bases in the middle. The CDR3 loop spans 15 amino acids. CDR1 SGHTA and CDR2 FQGTGA come from the germline V gene. CDR3 loop: CASSHRTARNEKLFF. DNA of the CDR3: TGTGCCAGCAGCCATAGGACAGCCAGAAATGAAAAACTGTTTTTT. Complete variable domain (other parts from reference TRBV7-3 and TRBJ1-4): GAGVSQTPSNKVTEKGKYVELRCDPISGHTALYWYRQSLGQGPEFLIYFQGTGAADDSGLPNDRFFAVRPEGSVSTLKIQRTERGDSAVYLCASSHRTARNEKLFFGSGTQLSVL.

This clone occurred once. V gene TRBV6-1 combines with J gene TRBJ1-4; D gene uncertain. The CDR3 sequence is 15 residues long. Between the trimmed V and J ends, which lost 2 bases and 1 base, there was a span of 8 bases. Germline V gene lookup returns CDR1 MNHNS and CDR2 SASEGT. CDR3 bases: TGTGCCAGCAGTGAAATCGGCGGAACTAATGAAAAACTGTTTTTT. Amino acids: CASSEIGGTNEKLFF.

V and J are TRBV30 and TRBJ1-2, with D unclear. Trimming took off 2 bases at V and 5 bases at J, with 15 bases between the two ends. The CDR3 has 14 residues. CDR1 is GTSNPN and CDR2 is SVGIG in the germline V gene (reference sequence). The CDR3 reads CAWSTPPTRYGYTF. In nucleotides, the CDR3 is TGTGCCTGGAGTACCCCCCCAACCAGGTATGGCTACACCTTC.

The J gene is TRBJ1-1, the V gene TRBV9, with D tentatively TRBD1 (5 bases). Trimming removed 3 bases from V and 5 bases from J, with 14 bases in between. The CDR3 totals 14 residues. Germline assignment: CDR1 SGDLS and CDR2 YYNGEE. The CDR3 reads CASSATASRTEAFF. In DNA, the CDR3 is TGTGCCAGCAGCGCGACAGCCTCGAGAACTGAAGCTTTCTTT.

The V gene is TRBV7-8, the J gene TRBJ1-6, with no clear D. This CDR3 is 12 amino acids long. In germline, CDR1 is SGHVS, CDR2 FQNEAQ. V gave up 5 bases and J gave up 10 bases, with 9 bases separating them. CDR3 loop: CASSRERSPLHF. DNA of the CDR3: TGTGCCAGCAGCCGAGAGAGATCACCCCTCCACTTT.

This rearrangement joins TRBV28 to TRBJ1-5; TRBD1 agrees at 8 bases. Trimming removed 6 bases from V and 2 bases from J; junction bases left unmatched: 6. The CDR3 length is 15 residues. Germline lookup yields CDR1 MDHEN and CDR2 SYDVKM. CDR3 protein: CASRTAGQGNQPQHF. CDR3 DNA: TGTGCCAGCAGGACCGCGGGACAGGGCAATCAGCCCCAGCATTTT.

The chain carries TRBV5-5 and TRBJ2-7, with 11 nucleotides matching TRBD1. Trimming removed 4 bases from V and 6 bases from J; junction bases left unmatched: 6. Per germline, CDR1 SGHKS and CDR2 YYEKEE (reference sequence). The CDR3 spans 14 residues. DNA of the CDR3: TGTGCCAGCAGCGTTGCCGGGACAGGGGGCGAGCAGTACTTC. Its translation: CASSVAGTGGEQYF.